Each of the 9 T cell receptor beta chains below was sequenced from the same sample in a study of spatial heterogeneity in lung cancer. Study-wide results and caveats: The study found that expanded intratumoral alpha and beta TCR counts tracked tumor mutation counts.

Time point noted: sample taken at primary tumor resection. TCRdb re-called the 5' RACE reads with MiXCR, one entry per CDR3 protein. The sample includes about 4,100 distinct CDR3 sequences, roughly 6% of them seen just once. Their antigens are not known. Source: lung tumor tissue, taken at surgery. These receptors all come from a male donor with early-stage non-small cell lung cancer.

Relative to its sample, this clonotype is medium-sized. Here the CDR3 reads CASSQDLWDSYNEQFF. CDR3 nucleotide sequence: TGCGCCAGCAGCCAAGATTTGTGGGACTCCTACAATGAGCAGTTCTTC. The chain couples TRBV4-1 to TRBJ2-1; D gene ambiguous. The germline V gene encodes CDR1 MGHRA and CDR2 YSYEKL. The ends were cut back, 0 bases at V and 0 bases at J, with 9 bases in the middle. The CDR3 covers 16 residues.

The rearrangement links TRBV20-1 to TRBJ1-5; D ambiguous. V lost 0 bases to trimming and J lost 7 bases, with 10 bases between them. Germline V gene lookup returns CDR1 DFQATT and CDR2 SNEGSKA (reference sequence). The CDR3 spans 13 residues. In DNA form, the CDR3 reads TGCAGTGCTAGAGAAGTGCCAGGCCAGCCCCAGCATTTT. As protein: CSAREVPGQPQHF.

This clonotype has a count of ten or more. The rearrangement links TRBV7-9 to TRBJ1-5, with TRBD1 matching over 7 bases. Trimming cost V 1 base and J 6 bases; bases outside gene matches: 3. CDR3 size: 14 residues. The V gene's germline CDR1 is SEHNR and CDR2 FQNEAQ (reference sequence). CDR3 amino acids: CASSLVQGGQPQHF. The CDR3 DNA is TGTGCCAGCAGCTTAGTCCAGGGGGGTCAGCCCCAGCATTTT.

The rearrangement joins TRBV5-8 to TRBJ2-5; no clear D gene. Germline V gene lookup returns CDR1 SGHTS and CDR2 YDEGEE. The ends were cut back, 2 bases at V and 1 base at J, with 9 bases in the middle. This CDR3 has 14 amino acids. DNA of the CDR3: TGTGCCAGCAGCTTTCTCCAGGCCCAAGAGACCCAGTACTTC. The encoded protein is CASSFLQAQETQYF.

By share, this clonotype counts as medium-sized (0.01 to 0.1%). This chain connects TRBV7-2 to TRBJ2-5; 8 nucleotides align to TRBD1. This CDR3 spans 15 amino acids. In germline, CDR1 is SGHTA, CDR2 FQGNSA. The trim removed 0 bases at V and 5 bases at J, leaving 5 bases unmatched. The CDR3 bases are TGTGCCAGCAGCTTAGCTCAGGGGGCGCGGGAGACCCAGTACTTC. Residues: CASSLAQGARETQYF.

Relative to its sample, this clonotype is medium-sized. The J gene is TRBJ1-1, the V gene TRBV7-2, with TRBD1 matching 8 bases. The ends lost 3 bases at V and 4 bases at J; junction bases unmatched: 1. The CDR3 loop spans 13 amino acids. CDR1 SGHTA and CDR2 FQGNSA come from the germline V gene. CDR3 bases: TGTGCCAGCAGCTTCGACAGGGGCACTGAAGCTTTCTTT. Translated, it gives CASSFDRGTEAFF.

A word on this clonotype: A much larger clone lies a single base off, so this may be a read error. This sequence joins TRBV29-1 and TRBJ1-2; tentatively, D is TRBD1 (6 bases). CDR3 length equals 12 residues. The V gene's germline CDR1 is SQVTM and CDR2 ANQGSEA. For the CDR3, the DNA is TGTAGCGTTGAGCAGGGGAGCTATGGCTACAACTTC. This translates into CSVEQGSYGYNF.

This clonotype has at least ten counts. V gene TRBV20-1 combines with J gene TRBJ2-7, with D perhaps assigned TRBD1 or TRBD2 (5 bases each). V was pared by 0 bases and J by 7 bases, with 10 bases between. In germline, CDR1 is DFQATT, CDR2 SNEGSKA (reference sequence). This CDR3 region has 12 residues. The CDR3 reads CSARDGGDEQYF. As DNA, the CDR3 is TGCAGTGCTAGAGATGGGGGTGATGAGCAGTACTTC.

This clonotype is medium-sized by share. This chain uses TRBV7-8 with TRBJ2-5; possible D gene TRBD2, 5 bases. V was pared by 2 bases and J by 5 bases, with 12 bases between. There are 14 residues in the CDR3. Germline assignment: CDR1 SGHVS and CDR2 FQNEAQ. In DNA, the CDR3 is TGTGCCAGCAGCTTATTACTAGACTTGGAGACCCAGTACTTC. Its protein is CASSLLLDLETQYF.